This is a list of T cell receptor beta chains from one sample in a study of monozygotic twins with inflammatory bowel disease. From the 5' RACE reads, TCRdb lists one entry per CDR3 protein and no DNA. The listing records approximately 40,000 distinct CDR3 sequences. Sequenced sample: blood. The origin of the receptors is a human donor with ulcerative colitis or Crohn's disease, or a healthy co-twin of an affected twin (not recorded which). The CDR3 runs from the conserved cysteine through the conserved F or W. Part of the rows lack a size; the others show once, few, many or a class for expanded clones.

size	V	J	CDR3
-	TRBV20-1	TRBJ1-1	CSARQSSAPYEAFF
-	TRBV14	TRBJ2-5	CASSRREPKKETQYF
medium-sized	TRBV10-2	TRBJ2-1	CASSVRNEQFF
-	TRBV4-3	TRBJ1-1	CASSRSYDSNTEAFF
-	TRBV7-6	TRBJ1-5	CASSLAQGQSGNQPQHF
-	TRBV6-4	TRBJ2-1	CASSESAGGSDEQFF
-	TRBV28	TRBJ2-2	CASSPWAGGPDTGELFF
-	TRBV4-3	TRBJ1-6	CASSLNRGYYNSPLHF
-	TRBV5-1	TRBJ1-1	CASSGTGNGNTEAFF
-	TRBV27	TRBJ1-5	CASRPQTGGAGNQPQHF
-	TRBV20-1	TRBJ2-7	CSALKGAPNEQYF
-	TRBV19	TRBJ1-2	CASSPPGTAYGYTF
-	TRBV5-4	TRBJ1-5	CASSLTTGGSNQPQHF
-	TRBV5-1	TRBJ2-5	CASSLIIAGGGETQYF